The 25 T cell receptor beta chains reported below all come from one sample, sequenced in a study of neurological immune-mediated disorders. Using its own MiXCR run on the 5' RACE reads, TCRdb lists one record per CDR3 protein. In the table there are 35,000 to 55,000 distinct CDR3 sequences, roughly 6% of which are singletons. Sequenced sample: CD4+ T cells from blood. All receptors derive from a woman aged 40 to 55 in good health.

The rearrangement uses TRBV7-3 and TRBJ2-5, with D perhaps matching TRBD1 or TRBD2 (5 bases each). Deletions cut 0 bases from V and 5 bases from J, with 13 bases between. The CDR3 sequence is 15 residues long. The germline V gene encodes CDR1 SGHTA and CDR2 FQGTGA. The chain's CDR3 is CASSLTGTVGETQYF. The CDR3 DNA reads as TGTGCCAGCAGCTTAACGGGGACGGTAGGGGAGACCCAGTACTTC. Combining the CDR3 with reference TRBV7-3 and TRBJ2-5 gives the whole variable domain GAGVSQTPSNKVTEKGKYVELRCDPISGHTALYWYRQSLGQGPEFLIYFQGTGAADDSGLPNDRFFAVRPEGSVSTLKIQRTERGDSAVYLCASSLTGTVGETQYFGPGTRLLVL.

Many counts were recorded for this clonotype. The V gene is TRBV5-4, the J gene TRBJ2-5, with D possibly TRBD2 on 5 matching bases. This CDR3 region has 13 residues. Germline V gives CDR1 SGHNT, CDR2 YYREEE (reference sequence). V was trimmed by 4 bases and J by 3 bases, leaving 10 bases between them. The CDR3 reads CASSLAFKETQYF. In DNA form, the CDR3 reads TGTGCCAGCAGCCTAGCTTTTAAAGAGACCCAGTACTTC.

This clonotype was observed a handful of times. It is unclear where the CDR3 begins or ends on the DNA, so no DNA is shown, and the CDR3 is as TCRdb lists it. The rearrangement joins TRBV7-5 to TRBJ2-3; TRBD1, the table's D call, lacks a check against the DNA. TRBV7-5 has pseudogene status. Including both end residues, the CDR3 is 17 amino acids long. This CDR3 reads CISVSEAVRDRMDTQYF.

This clonotype was recorded at least ten times. The chain combines TRBV7-2 with TRBJ1-1, with unresolved D. Germline assignment: CDR1 SGHTA and CDR2 FQGNSA. The length of the CDR3 is 11 residues. The ends were cut back, 2 bases at V and 7 bases at J, with 5 bases in the middle. CDR3 nucleotide sequence: TGTGCCAGCAGCTTAAAGTTTGAAGCTTTCTTT. It specifies CASSLKFEAFF.

This clonotype came up many times. This chain links TRBV5-1 with TRBJ2-7; D could derive from TRBD1 or TRBD2 (5 bases each). CDR3 length equals 17 residues. With 0 bases removed from V and 0 bases from J, the gap between germline ends came to 16 bases. The germline V gene has CDR1 SGHRS and CDR2 YFSETQ. CDR3 bases: TGCGCCAGCAGCTTGGGGCAAGGGGACCGGTCCTCCTACGAGCAGTACTTC. Protein product: CASSLGQGDRSSYEQYF.

In this sample, this clonotype turned up many times. CDR3 bases: TGCAGCGTCCTAGTCGGGGTAACCATGAACACTGAAGCTTTCTTT. Residues: CSVLVGVTMNTEAFF. The chain recombines TRBV29-1 with TRBJ1-1; no reliable D call. V was pared by 6 bases and J by 0 bases, with 17 bases between. The CDR3 totals 15 residues. CDR1 SQVTM and CDR2 ANQGSEA come from the germline V gene.

This clonotype was recorded at least ten times. This chain joins TRBV3-1 and TRBJ2-1; D possibly corresponds to TRBD2 (5 bases). The CDR3 totals 14 residues. Deletions cut 3 bases from V and 4 bases from J, with 10 bases between. Germline V gene data show CDR1 as LGHDT and CDR2 as YNNKEL (reference sequence). The CDR3 DNA is TGTGCCAGCAGCCAGCACGGGGTTTACAATGAGCAGTTCTTC. Encoded protein: CASSQHGVYNEQFF.

This clonotype was counted many times. The rearrangement joins TRBV12-3 or TRBV12-4 to TRBJ2-1, with 11 bases aligning to TRBD2. V shed 2 bases and J 14 bases; nucleotides not matched to a gene: 5. The CDR3 runs to 13 residues. The CDR3 is CASSLRETSGKFF. The CDR3 DNA is TGTGCCAGCAGTTTACGCGAGACTAGCGGGAAGTTCTTC.

This clonotype has at least ten counts. J is TRBJ1-6 and V is TRBV20-1; the D is unclear. Germline V gives CDR1 DFQATT, CDR2 SNEGSKA (reference sequence). The length of the CDR3 is 15 residues. Trimming removed 3 bases from V and 2 bases from J, with 11 bases in between. CDR3: CSASSGITYNSPLHF. Written as DNA, the CDR3 is TGCAGTGCTAGTTCGGGGATCACCTATAATTCACCCCTCCACTTT.

The sample holds many counts of this clonotype. This chain links TRBV21-1 with TRBJ2-5. TRBV21-1 is marked as a pseudogene. The CDR3 has 16 amino acids. CDR3 DNA: TGTGCCAGCAGCAAAGGCCCAGTCAGATTTGCGGAGACCCAGTACTTC. This translates into CASSKGPVRFAETQYF.

This clonotype has ten or more counts. The chain recombines TRBV27 with TRBJ2-5, with D hard to call. V gave up 11 bases and J gave up 1 base, with 2 bases separating them. The CDR3 runs to 9 residues. Germline CDR1 is MNHEY and CDR2 is SMNVEV (reference sequence). CDR3 region: CAPQETQYF. CDR3 coding DNA: TGTGCCCCCCAAGAGACCCAGTACTTC.

There are many counts of this clonotype. The rearrangement joins TRBV20-1 to TRBJ2-1; TRBD2 agrees at 7 bases. The germline gives CDR1 DFQATT, CDR2 SNEGSKA (reference sequence). The CDR3 is 15 residues long. Trimming cost V 6 bases and J 5 bases; bases outside gene matches: 13. DNA for the CDR3: TGCAGTGCCCTTGGGGGGGGAAAGTTCGACAATGAGCAGTTCTTC. Its translation is CSALGGGKFDNEQFF.

There are many counts of this clonotype. The chain couples TRBV9 to TRBJ1-2; a possible D gene is TRBD1 (6 bases). V was trimmed by 0 bases and J by 1 base, leaving 13 bases between them. Germline V lookup: CDR1 SGDLS, CDR2 YYNGEE. This CDR3 has 16 residues. CDR3 amino acids: CASSVVTGRNNYGYTF. The CDR3 coding sequence is TGTGCCAGCAGCGTAGTGACAGGCCGAAATAACTATGGCTACACCTTC.

This clonotype occurred many times. The V call is TRBV11-3, the J call TRBJ2-7; D remains unclear. Germline CDR1 and CDR2: SGHNT and YENEEA. This CDR3 is 12 amino acids long. V shed 6 bases and J shed 4 bases, with 10 bases lying between them. The CDR3 region is CASSSGAYEQYF. Written as DNA, the CDR3 is TGTGCCAGCAGTTCCGGAGCTTACGAGCAGTACTTC.

In its sample, this clonotype was seen many times. The chain links TRBV29-1 to TRBJ2-5; 7 bases match TRBD1. The CDR3 totals 12 residues. Germline-derived CDR1 and CDR2 are SQVTM and ANQGSEA. V trimming: 4 bases; J trimming: 5 bases; junction bases outside the gene matches: 4. CDR3 in DNA: TGCAGCGTTGGACAGGGAGCCGAGACCCAGTACTTC. This translates into CSVGQGAETQYF.

This clonotype came up many times. The V gene is TRBV5-1, the J gene TRBJ2-3; 10 bases map to TRBD1. V dropped 5 bases and J dropped 4; count of bases not matched to a gene: 7. Looked up from germline, CDR1 is SGHRS and CDR2 is YFSETQ. This CDR3 is 15 amino acids long. CDR3 in DNA: TGCGCCAGCAGTCCCGGGGACAGGGGAGCAGATACGCAGTATTTT. Its protein product is CASSPGDRGADTQYF.

This clonotype occurred once. CDR3 DNA: TGTGCCAGCAGCTCCGCGGGACAGGCAGTAAGAAACGAGCAGTACTTC. Its protein product is CASSSAGQAVRNEQYF. The rearrangement links TRBV7-8 to TRBJ2-7; 8 bases line up with TRBD1. Germline values: CDR1 SGHVS, CDR2 FQNEAQ. Germline trimming cut 4 bases from V and 5 bases from J; bases unmatched to any gene: 13. The CDR3 covers 16 residues.

This clonotype occurred many times. The chain has TRBV20-1 and TRBJ1-2; D unresolved. Germline assignment: CDR1 DFQATT and CDR2 SNEGSKA (reference sequence). Trimming shortened V by 3 bases and J by 0 bases, and 11 bases separated the two germline ends. CDR3 length: 14 amino acids. The CDR3 sequence: CSARKQKTNYGYTF. The CDR3 nucleotides are TGCAGTGCTAGGAAACAGAAGACTAACTATGGCTACACCTTC.

This clonotype came up many times. The rearrangement uses TRBV7-2 and TRBJ2-7; tentatively, D is TRBD1 (6 bases). CDR1 and CDR2 (germline): SGHTA, FQGNSA. The CDR3 runs 14 residues. V lost 1 base, J lost 2 bases, and 9 bases lay in between. CDR3 in amino acids: CASSLVEGAYEQYF. Here the CDR3 DNA reads TGTGCCAGCAGCTTAGTCGAGGGGGCCTACGAGCAGTACTTC.

This clonotype appeared many times. V is TRBV5-6 and J is TRBJ2-1; 8 positions match TRBD2. The CDR3 extends over 18 amino acids. Germline V gives CDR1 SGHDT, CDR2 YYEEEE. The V segment lost 0 bases and the J segment 3 bases; nucleotides outside the gene matches: 11. In DNA form, the CDR3 reads TGTGCCAGCAGCTTGGGGTCCTTTGGGGCGGGAGGCTACAATGAGCAGTTCTTC. It yields the protein CASSLGSFGAGGYNEQFF.

This clonotype came up many times. The chain links TRBV5-1 to TRBJ1-1; the D is unclear. Per the germline V gene, CDR1 is SGHRS and CDR2 is YFSETQ. The CDR3 length is 13 residues. The ends were cut back, 4 bases at V and 1 base at J, with 8 bases in the middle. CDR3 region: CASSTAPNTEAFF. The CDR3 nucleotides are TGCGCCAGCAGCACCGCCCCGAACACTGAAGCTTTCTTT.

This clonotype has ten or more counts. The chain carries TRBV3-1 and TRBJ2-2, with D unclear. With 2 bases removed from V and 7 bases from J, the gap between germline ends came to 2 bases. The length of the CDR3 is 11 residues. CDR1 is LGHDT and CDR2 is YNNKEL in the germline V gene (reference sequence). CDR3 sequence: CASSQLGELFF. The CDR3 DNA sequence: TGTGCCAGCAGCCAACTCGGGGAGCTGTTTTTT.

This clonotype came up many times. The rearrangement links TRBV20-1 to TRBJ2-1, with TRBD2 identical over 9 bases. The length of the CDR3 is 13 residues. The V and J ends lost 5 bases and 4 bases, in that order; junction bases with no gene match: 3. Germline CDR1 reads DFQATT; CDR2 reads SNEGSKA (reference sequence). CDR3 sequence: CSAGAGGYNEQFF. CDR3 nucleotides: TGCAGTGCTGGGGCGGGAGGGTACAATGAGCAGTTCTTC.

The rearrangement links TRBV5-1 to TRBJ2-3; 9 bases map to TRBD2. V dropped 0 bases and J dropped 5; count of bases not matched to a gene: 10. Germline V gene data show CDR1 as SGHRS and CDR2 as YFSETQ. This CDR3 spans 17 amino acids. The DNA for the CDR3 is TGCGCCAGCAGCTTGGGTACCGCGGGAGGGCATGGAGATACGCAGTATTTT. Amino acid sequence: CASSLGTAGGHGDTQYF.

Ten or more counts support this clonotype. The chain combines TRBV20-1 with TRBJ1-1; 9 bases line up with TRBD1. Trimming cost V 5 bases and J 4 bases; bases outside gene matches: 14. Germline-derived CDR1 and CDR2 are DFQATT and SNEGSKA (reference sequence). The CDR3 runs to 16 residues. The CDR3 here is CSALPYRGRLSTEAFF. The CDR3 DNA reads TGCAGTGCTTTGCCCTACAGGGGGCGCTTGAGCACTGAAGCTTTCTTT.